This TCR beta chain originates from a study of T cell responses to AZD1222 COVID-19 vaccine. V gave up 5 bases and J gave up 0 bases, with 8 bases separating them. CDR1 is SQVTM and CDR2 is ANQGSEA in the germline V gene. The CDR3 runs to 13 residues. Produced via immunoSEQ multiplex PCR; TCRdb's table is partial and in-frame only. This sample has 75,000 to 85,000 clones, with around 88% found just once. Sample: peripheral blood, taken 28 days after the second AZD1222 dose. The chain employs TRBV29-1 and TRBJ1-5, with D hard to call. This TCR came from an adult who received the AZD1222 COVID-19 vaccine. CDR3 protein: CSVRVDSNQPQHF. CDR3 bases: TGCAGCGTTAGGGTAGATAGCAATCAGCCCCAGCATTTT. The complete variable domain, with remaining parts taken from reference TRBV29-1 and TRBJ1-5, reads SAVISQKPSRDICQRGTSLTIQCQVDSQVTMMFWYRQQPGQSLTLIATANQGSEATYESGFVIDKFPISRPNLTFSTLTVSNMSPEDSSIYLCSVRVDSNQPQHFGDGTRLSIL.